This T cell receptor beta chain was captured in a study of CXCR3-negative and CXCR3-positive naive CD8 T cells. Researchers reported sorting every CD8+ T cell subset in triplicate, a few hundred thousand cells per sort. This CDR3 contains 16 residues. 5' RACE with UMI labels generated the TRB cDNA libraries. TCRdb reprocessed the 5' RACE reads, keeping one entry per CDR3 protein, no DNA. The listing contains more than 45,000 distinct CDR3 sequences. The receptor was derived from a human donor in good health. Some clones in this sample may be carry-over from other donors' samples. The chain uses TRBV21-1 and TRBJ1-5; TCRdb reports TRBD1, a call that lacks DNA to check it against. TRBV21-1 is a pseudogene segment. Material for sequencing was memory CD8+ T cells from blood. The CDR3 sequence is CASSNTPDSSNQPQHF.